Below, one T cell receptor beta chain is given with its context. Germline loops: CDR1 MGHDK, CDR2 SYGVNS. Trimming removed 4 bases from V and 2 bases from J, with 17 bases in between. The CDR3 contains 16 residues. Measured with immunoSEQ multiplex PCR; TCRdb has only the in-frame clones, and not every one. The data contain under 250,000 clones, 84% of them singletons. The sample comes from a study of blood T cell repertoires in COVID-19. Study overall: The analysed material was cDNA or gDNA that came from T cells, B-cell-depleted T cells, or PBMCs.

The sample was peripheral blood. This receptor was taken from a woman between 50 and 59 years old with active or convalescent COVID-19. The genes are TRBV25-1 and TRBJ1-1; D may be TRBD1 (5 bases). The CDR3 loop reads CASSAPRVGPNTEAFF. CDR3 coding DNA: TGTGCCAGCAGTGCCCCCCGGGTGGGGCCAAACACTGAAGCTTTCTTT.